This TCR beta chain was recovered during a study of human T cells and chemical hapten exposure. General study findings and limits: Donors in the study had alopecia, meaning their immune response may differ from healthy people's.

Trimming cost V 4 bases and J 2 bases; bases outside gene matches: 7. Germline assignment: CDR1 LGHDT and CDR2 YNNKEL (reference sequence). The CDR3 loop spans 17 amino acids. Stated time point: patch test 1, 2 weeks after DPC sensitization. Described treatment: therapeutic diphenylcyclopropenone sensitization with weekly scalp DPC. Total RNA was extracted from unfractionated whole blood. This clonotype was detected only a few times. As yet, its antigen is unknown. TCRdb analysed the RACE reads with MiXCR anew, one entry per CDR3 protein. The table records 70,000 to 100,000 distinct CDR3 sequences, roughly 7.1% of them present only once.

The source was whole blood, collected in connection with sensitization to the hapten diphenylcyclopropenone (DPC). The V and J genes are TRBV3-1 and TRBJ2-1; 11 bases map to TRBD2. The clonotype was recovered from a woman aged 25 to 45 with alopecia areata. Some clones in this sample may be carry-over from other donors' samples. CDR3 in DNA: TGTGCCAGCAGCCGGCAAGGGACTAGCGGCCCCTACAATGAGCAGTTCTTC. It encodes CASSRQGTSGPYNEQFF.